These 6 T cell receptor beta chains were sequenced from one sample in a study of CD8 T cells in Susac syndrome. RNA amounts of about 0.5 to 1 ug underwent reverse transcription with random hexamers. TCRdb passed the immunoSEQ multiplex PCR reads through MiXCR, listing each CDR3 protein once. Here the sample spans 100,000 to 150,000 distinct CDR3 sequences, around 75% being singletons. The sample was CD8+ T cells from PBMCs. The source of these receptors is a human donor with multiple sclerosis.

V usage is TRBV20-1 and J usage is TRBJ2-1; TRBD2 aligns across 11 bases. Germline V lookup: CDR1 DFQATT, CDR2 SNEGSKA (reference sequence). V lost 3 bases to trimming and J lost 4 bases; unmatched junction nucleotides: 5. The length of the CDR3 is 15 residues. CDR3 residues: CSASPGTSGYNEQFF. CDR3 DNA sequence: TGCAGTGCTAGTCCGGGGACTAGCGGATACAATGAGCAGTTCTTC.

The chain employs TRBV20-1 and TRBJ1-5; 7 positions match TRBD1. The germline gives CDR1 DFQATT, CDR2 SNEGSKA (reference sequence). The V gene end was trimmed by 1 base and the J gene end by 7 bases; junction bases not matched to a gene: 10. This CDR3 spans 15 amino acids. CDR3 coding DNA: TGCAGTGCTAGAGTGGATGACAGGGTTGGCCAGCCCCAGCATTTT. Translated, it gives CSARVDDRVGQPQHF.

The chain is built from TRBV5-6 and TRBJ2-7; D might be TRBD1 (5 bases). V was clipped by 4 bases and J by 2 bases, with 10 bases between them. The CDR3 covers 13 residues. Germline V gene data show CDR1 as SGHDT and CDR2 as YYEEEE. CDR3 DNA sequence: TGTGCCAGCAGCCAGAGACAGACCTACGAGCAGTACGTC. Protein product: CASSQRQTYEQYV.

This clonotype was observed once. The chain employs TRBV12-3 or TRBV12-4 and TRBJ1-2; D not resolved. V gave up 2 bases and J gave up 8 bases, with 18 bases separating them. This CDR3 is built from 15 residues. CDR3 nucleotide sequence: TGTGCCAGCAGTTTATCGGTGAACGCGGTGAAGGGCTACACCTTC. Its protein is CASSLSVNAVKGYTF.

This clonotype was counted once. The chain links TRBV2 to TRBJ2-7; D gene uncertain. Per germline, CDR1 SNHLY and CDR2 FYNNEI. Trimming left V 2 bases short and J 5 bases short, with 4 bases between. This CDR3 is 11 amino acids long. As DNA, the CDR3 is TGTGCCAGCAGTGAACTAGACGAGCAGTACTTC. Translating gives CASSELDEQYF.

V gene TRBV7-9 combines with J gene TRBJ2-1, with 8 bases identical to TRBD2. The CDR3 length is 16 residues. The germline gives CDR1 SEHNR, CDR2 FQNEAQ (reference sequence). V lost 1 base, J lost 0 bases, and 2 bases stayed unmatched. This chain's CDR3 is CASSLVAGYSYNEQFF. CDR3 bases: TGTGCCAGCAGCTTAGTAGCGGGGTACTCCTACAATGAGCAGTTCTTC.